The clone carrying this TCR beta chain was observed a handful of times. The method was immunoSEQ multiplex PCR; TCRdb's version includes in-frame clones alone and lacks a portion of them. This sample has over 65,000 clones, with roughly 90% found just once. The data derive from a study of blood T cell repertoires in COVID-19. Germline-derived CDR1 and CDR2 are SGHAT and FQNNGV. CDR3 length equals 17 residues. V lost 0 bases and J 6 bases, leaving 18 bases between the germline ends. Sequenced sample: peripheral blood. This receptor was identified in a man aged 50 to 60 with active COVID-19. V gene TRBV11-2 combines with J gene TRBJ2-1; D is uncertain. In DNA, the CDR3 is TGTGCCAGCAGCTTAGATCGGCTGGCGGTCGTACCCAATGAGCAGTTCTTC. Translated, it gives CASSLDRLAVVPNEQFF.